Reported below is one T cell receptor (beta chain). Its cognate antigen has yet to be identified. Within one base of it there is no much larger clone, and no base qualities were kept. The method behind the library was UMI-ligation and nested PCR. The beta constant-region primer consisted of an equimolar mixture of two oligonucleotides that together covered TRBC1 and TRBC2. The ligated cDNA went through four rounds of PCR with nested alpha and beta constant-region primers together with the SP2 primer. A single-stranded oligonucleotide bearing the SP2 primer plus a 12-nucleotide UMI was ligated onto the 3' end of the cDNA by T4 RNA ligase 1. The ligation reaction was incubated at 16°C for about 18-25 hours. PCR2 was typically run as a SYBR Green qPCR and stopped at a predetermined threshold to prevent over-amplification. Every purification after the first one was done using Agencourt AMPure XP magnetic beads. Libraries were quantified by Qubit and checked on a TapeStation, with a main peak expected near 650 bp. Sequencing of the pooled libraries was done on an Illumina MiSeq using v2 2x251 paired-end kits, which typically yielded roughly 0.95-2.3 million reads per sample. Each sample was pooled at approximately 4.3 nM, and about 5-8% PhiX was included to help cluster recognition. In the original analysis: FASTQ reads processed by Demultiplexor were assigned V and J genes by Decombinator through tag matching that tolerated a single base-pair mismatch. By using UMIs, Collapsinator corrected both sequencing errors and the frequency errors caused by PCR heterogeneity. TCRs were translated and CDR3s were extracted from the conserved cysteine to the FGXG phenylalanine by CDR3Translator, with non-productive sequences being flagged. Gini, Shannon entropy and inverse Simpson indices were calculated on repertoires that had been subsampled to equal numbers of UMI-defined TCRs. Clonotype abundance distributions were fitted to a power law by maximum likelihood within the linear range. When run on a single naive CD8 sample, MIGEC and the pipeline yielded similar UMI counts, similar unique TCR numbers and similar clonal distributions. A set of 6,000 to 8,000 CMV-associated CDR3 sequences, compiled from VDJdb and a published dataset, was used to search the repertoires. TCRdb passed the public sequencing reads through fastp at Q25 and MiXCR, retaining productive beta sequences. When rows share a CDR3 protein, they turn into one entry using the most common DNA and genes. None of the V and J calls come from the authors' own analysis; TCRdb made them. Within this sample are 95,000 to 150,000 distinct CDR3 sequences, with about 36% of them counted one time only. Less than 1% of the sample comes from the top ten.

The data are from a study of naive and memory T cell subsets (dated by TCRdb to about 2017). For context, the study as a whole: Sorted naive and memory T cell subsets from peripheral blood were analyzed in the study using a UMI-based, open-source pipeline for TCR alpha and beta sequencing. RNA was DNase-treated and reverse transcribed with TCR constant-region primers, mostly using SuperScript III. Complete agreement was observed between the functional CMV T cell responses and the IgG serology results.

Here is what the overall study found, with its caveats: Clonotypes were defined as single alpha or beta chain sequences, not paired alpha/beta receptors. Once error correction was done, more than 95% of naive TCR sequences showed up just once, which made the naive abundance distributions much steeper than those of the memory subsets. TCR abundance followed a power law with an exponent that was different for naive and memory subsets but consistent across the three individuals. In both CD4 and CD8 cells, the Gini index increased while Shannon and inverse Simpson diversity decreased from naive through CM, EM and EMRA. RNA-based TCR counts may be influenced by expression changes linked to T cell activation and differentiation. The repertoire findings for the naive and memory subsets could not be validated against a ground truth because none was available.

From the second PCR step on, the TCR alpha and beta chain libraries were amplified in separate reactions. CMV status of each donor was established by measuring IFNgamma production from CD4+ T cells after fresh PBMCs were stimulated overnight with CMV viral lysate. Using Miltenyi beads, CD4 T cells were first positively selected, and CD8 T cells were then positively selected from the CD4-negative fraction. Cells stained for CD3, CD4, CD8, CD45RA, CD27 and a live/dead dye were sorted on a BD Aria II into four subsets by CD45RA and CD27. A few healthy volunteers provided blood, and each donor's sample was split into CD4 and CD8 T cells and then further divided into four differentiation subsets. Around 120 ml of peripheral blood was collected from each donor, and PBMC were isolated from the blood using Ficoll-Paque PLUS density-gradient centrifugation. Sorted cells were lysed in RLT buffer, and RNA was extracted with a Qiagen RNeasy kit and stored at -80°C.

This TCR came from a human donor in good health. The specimen sequenced was central memory CD4+ T cells from blood. The sample's cell subset or site label is to be understood as: central memory, CD45RA- CD27+.

The CDR3 here reads CSARTGGFSPLHF. The nucleotide sequence reads TGCAGTGCTCGGACAGGGGGCTTTTCACCCCTCCACTTT. The receptor chain draws on TRBV20-1 and TRBJ1-6, with 11 central nucleotides matching TRBD1. Reading the germline V gene (reference sequence) gives CDR1 DFQATT and CDR2 SNEGSKA. The CDR3 spans 13 residues, from the cysteine through the phenylalanine. Only CDR3 DNA is held: 39 bases, read in frame from base 1. Trimming leaves V shorter by 5 bases and J shorter by 9 bases, with the junction holding 3 bases beyond the gene matches.